The TCR beta chain under discussion was sequenced for a study of cytomegalovirus exposure and HLA in healthy donors. For the study at large: Counted in an early data release were approximately 80 million unique TCRs from HLA-typed donors.

In the PCR, 60 Vbeta and 13 Jbeta primers were used. Produced via immunoSEQ multiplex PCR; TCRdb's table is partial and in-frame only. Among around 180,000 clones listed, over 70% were seen once. General observations from the study: Upon later analysis, HLA-associated TCR beta chains proved more clonally expanded than other, equally common chains. Association with HLA alleles at 0.05 false discovery rate was found for 16,951 TCR beta sequences in a later analysis. One cluster of highly shared sequence variants probably arose as a sequencing artifact.

Note on this clone: Its antigen remains unknown.

V lost 7 bases to trimming and J lost 2 bases, with 24 bases between them. The CDR3 runs 17 residues. Germline lookup yields CDR1 LNHDA and CDR2 SQIVND (reference sequence). The genes are TRBV19 and TRBJ2-7, with D possibly TRBD2 on 6 matching bases. Sequencing was carried out using PBMCs. The receptor comes from a man between 35 and 55 years old in good health and CMV-seronegative. The CDR3 nucleotides are TGTGCCAGTAAGATGAGTTACGGGGCACGGGAGCCCTACGAGCAGTACTTC. Its protein product is CASKMSYGAREPYEQYF.